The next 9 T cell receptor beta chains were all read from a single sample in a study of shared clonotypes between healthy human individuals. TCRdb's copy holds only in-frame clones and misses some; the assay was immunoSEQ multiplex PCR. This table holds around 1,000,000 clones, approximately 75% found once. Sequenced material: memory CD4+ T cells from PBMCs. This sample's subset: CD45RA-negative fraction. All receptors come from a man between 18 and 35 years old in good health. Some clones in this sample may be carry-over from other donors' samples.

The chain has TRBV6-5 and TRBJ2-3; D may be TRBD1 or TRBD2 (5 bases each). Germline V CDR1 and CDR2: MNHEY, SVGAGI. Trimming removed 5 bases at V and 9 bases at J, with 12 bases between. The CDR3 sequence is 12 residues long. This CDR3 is CASSLREGTQYF. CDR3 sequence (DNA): TGTGCCAGCAGTCTTCGAGAGGGGACGCAGTATTTT.

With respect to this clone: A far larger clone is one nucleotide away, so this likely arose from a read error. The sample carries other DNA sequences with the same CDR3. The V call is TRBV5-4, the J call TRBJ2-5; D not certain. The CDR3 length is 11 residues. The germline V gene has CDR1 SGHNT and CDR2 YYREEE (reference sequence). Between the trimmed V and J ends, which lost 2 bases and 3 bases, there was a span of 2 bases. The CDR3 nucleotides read TGTGCCAGCAGCTTCGAAGAGACCCAGTACTTC. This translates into CASSFEETQYF. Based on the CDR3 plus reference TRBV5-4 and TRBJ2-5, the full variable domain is ETGVTQSPTHLIKTRGQQVTLRCSSQSGHNTVSWYQQALGQGPQFIFQYYREEENGRGNFPPRFSGLQFPNYSSELNVNALELDDSALYLCASSFEETQYFGPGTRLLVL.

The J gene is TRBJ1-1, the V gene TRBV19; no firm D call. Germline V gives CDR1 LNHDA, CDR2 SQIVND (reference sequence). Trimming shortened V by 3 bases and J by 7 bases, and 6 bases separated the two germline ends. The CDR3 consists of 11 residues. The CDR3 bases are TGTGCCAGTAGTATTCGTGATGAAGCTTTCTTT. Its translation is CASSIRDEAFF.

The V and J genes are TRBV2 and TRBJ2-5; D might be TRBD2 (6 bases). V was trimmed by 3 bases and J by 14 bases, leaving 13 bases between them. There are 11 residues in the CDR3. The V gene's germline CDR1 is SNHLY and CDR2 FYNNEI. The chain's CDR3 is CASSDYGTAYF. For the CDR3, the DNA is TGTGCCAGCAGTGACTATGGGACTGCTTACTTC.

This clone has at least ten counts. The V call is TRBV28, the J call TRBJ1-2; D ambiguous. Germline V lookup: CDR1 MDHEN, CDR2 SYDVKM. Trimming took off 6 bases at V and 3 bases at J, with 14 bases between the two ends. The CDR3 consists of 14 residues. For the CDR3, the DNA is TGTGCCAGCAGACCTGTGGGGATGGACTATGGCTACACCTTC. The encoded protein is CASRPVGMDYGYTF.

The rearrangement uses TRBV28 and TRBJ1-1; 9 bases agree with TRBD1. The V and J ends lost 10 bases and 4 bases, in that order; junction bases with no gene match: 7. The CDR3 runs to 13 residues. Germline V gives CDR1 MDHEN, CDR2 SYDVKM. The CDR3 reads CAILDRGGTEAFF. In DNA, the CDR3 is TGTGCCATCCTTGACAGGGGGGGCACTGAAGCTTTCTTT.

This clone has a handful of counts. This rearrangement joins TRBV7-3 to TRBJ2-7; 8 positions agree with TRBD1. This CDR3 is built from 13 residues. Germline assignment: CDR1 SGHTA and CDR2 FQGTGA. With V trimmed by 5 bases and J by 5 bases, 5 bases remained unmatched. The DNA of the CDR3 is TGTGCCAGCAGCATGGACAGGGTCCACGAGCAGTACTTC. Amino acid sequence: CASSMDRVHEQYF.

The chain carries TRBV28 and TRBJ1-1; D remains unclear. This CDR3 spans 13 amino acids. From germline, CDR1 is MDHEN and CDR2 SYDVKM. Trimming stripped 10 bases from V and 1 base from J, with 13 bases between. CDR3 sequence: CATLKPSNTEAFF. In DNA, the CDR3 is TGTGCCACCCTAAAGCCCTCGAACACTGAAGCTTTCTTT.

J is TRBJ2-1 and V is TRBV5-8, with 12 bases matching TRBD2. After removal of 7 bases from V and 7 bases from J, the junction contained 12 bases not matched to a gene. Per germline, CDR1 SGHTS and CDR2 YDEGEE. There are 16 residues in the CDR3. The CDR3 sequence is CASSRKGLAGGNEQFF. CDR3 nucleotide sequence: TGTGCCAGCTCCAGGAAGGGACTAGCGGGCGGAAATGAGCAGTTCTTC.